This entry is about one T cell receptor beta chain. Its target antigen remains unknown. Base qualities are not at hand, and no much larger clone is one base apart. The library was obtained by 5' RACE. The instrument was an Illumina HiSeq 2000. Template switching introduced a universal primer binding site; the final cDNA contained a unique molecular identifier, enabling accurate counting of TCR cDNA molecules. First-strand cDNA for TCR alpha and beta chains was synthesized from specific primers in the conserved constant-segment region. To control for contamination, each cDNA library was double barcoded with a SMART-Mk sample barcode plus Illumina barcodes. TruSeq adapter sequences and Illumina sample barcodes were added in two successive PCR steps. TCR alpha and beta cDNA libraries were sequenced on the Illumina HiSeq platform with custom primers. From the authors' description of their analysis: MiGEC was used to process raw reads and extract unique molecular identifiers, and MiXCR was used to find CDR3 positions. Recombination models were inferred per individual with the repgenHMM and IGoR tools using an EM algorithm. The analysis of shared clonotypes was done with the tcR package in R, with sharing normalized by the product of cloneset sizes. To study raw recombination without the effects of thymic and clonal selection, out-of-frame nonproductive sequences were analyzed. The raw public data were reprocessed by TCRdb itself: fastp quality trimming at Q25, MiXCR clonotype calling, in-frame beta chains only. CDR3 protein sequences are deduplicated, and each keeps its most common genes and DNA. These V and J calls rely on TCRdb rather than the paper's analysis. This sample has hundreds of thousands of distinct CDR3 sequences in its table, and 15% to 20% of those were observed once. Of the sample, about an eighth falls within the top ten clones.

The record originates from a study of identical twins (dated by TCRdb to 2016 to 2017). In terms of the full investigation: The study deep-sequenced TCR alpha and beta repertoires from monozygotic twins, unrelated adults of various ages and cord blood to test whether fetal clonotypes persist. Replicate twin experiments were performed at different times using different library preparation protocols to rule out contamination. The investigation overall reported the following: Compared with coincidental sharing between unrelated individuals, out-of-frame TCR alpha sequences shared between twins showed an excess of sequences with low generation probability. Zero-insertion analyses could be partly confounded by invariant T cells such as MAIT and iNKT, although diverse VJ usage argued against such confounding for most clonotypes. A weaker excess of twin sharing was found in beta out-of-frame sequences because the signal-to-noise ratio was lowered by fewer shared sequences. Out-of-frame TCR alpha sharing in monozygotic twins was systematically underestimated by recombination models, whereas sharing between unrelated individuals was in agreement with the recombination models. Conclusions relied on cross-sectional statistical analysis, since the same donors could not be followed over many years. Fewer insertions were carried by abundant cord blood beta clonotypes; a weaker similar trend was observed in young adult naive repertoires, while no such trend was observed in memory repertoires.

The junction carries 22 bases between V and J, which are trimmed by 4 bases and 9 bases respectively. The CDR3 has 16 amino acids, counting the end cysteine and phenylalanine. Solely the CDR3 DNA is kept, with 48 bases framed from the first base. The germline V gene yields MGHRA for CDR1 and YSYEKL for CDR2. Every donor was a healthy Caucasian. Three pairs of female monozygotic twins, all aged about 18 to 30 years, made up the twin cohort. The RNA used for TCR libraries was isolated from peripheral blood mononuclear cells. In addition, the sample was reused for a study of T cells expressing NK-cell markers. The second study reports: About 8 donors provided sorted CD3+CD56+NKG2C+, CD3+CD56+NKG2C- and CD3+CD56-NKG2C+ T-cell subsets, whose TCR beta-chain repertoires were profiled. Among the eight sequenced donors, only one was HCMV-seronegative, while the other seven were HCMV-seropositive. In several experiments an anti-gammadeltaTCR antibody was added to restrict sorting to alphabetaTCR-expressing T cells. In over five donors, the dominant CD3+CD56+NKG2C+ clonotypes were found to rank among the top 10 CD8+ clonotypes and to make up about 1.0-7.5% of CD8+ T cells. Those dominant clonotypes were again the most abundant among CD3+CD56-NKG2C+ cells in a few donors, at about 25-60.1%. It remained unclear whether the expanded NKG2C-expressing T cell clones were specific for HCMV antigens. Randomly selected healthy volunteers, three men and five women, were used as the eight sequenced donors. HCMV-specific IgG was detected in serum with a commercial ELISA kit to determine HCMV serostatus. For roughly six donors, bulk peripheral blood T-cell repertoires were additionally sequenced from unsorted PBMC. MIGEC was used to demultiplex reads and group the reads by UMI, and MiTCR was used to assemble and quantify clonotypes. To exclude erroneous sequences, any TCR cDNA sequence not supported by at least two reads was discarded. The tcR package was used for downstream repertoire analysis, with clonotypes matched between fractions based on CDR3 nucleotide sequence plus V segment. Antigen specificity was annotated against VDJdb with VDJmatch, allowing one amino acid substitution in CDR3.

The chain uses TRBV4-1 and TRBJ1-3, with a weak D call of TRBD1 (5 bases match). Material: PBMCs. The receptor was isolated from a woman aged 18-29 years in good health. In nucleotide form, the sequence is TGCGCCAGCAGCCCAACACGAAGGGCGACTGGGGGCACCATATATTTT. Its protein reads: CASSPTRRATGGTIYF.